This T cell receptor (beta chain) was identified during a study of CD8+ T cells in alopecia areata. Extraction of RNA preceded its reverse transcription into cDNA, which served as the sequencing template. Data came from immunoSEQ multiplex PCR; TCRdb stores just in-frame clones and leaves some out. The sample holds approximately 170,000 clones, 60% to 75% seen once. Treatment in this sample: oral pan-JAK inhibitor, 5-10 mg twice daily. Deletions cut 0 bases from V and 8 bases from J, with 11 bases between. CDR1 and CDR2 (germline): MGHRA, YSYEKL. There are 15 residues in the CDR3. The V call is TRBV4-1, the J call TRBJ1-6; no firm D call. The specimen was CD4+ T cells sorted from blood, collected at week 24, from a patient treated with tofacitinib. The TCR was taken from a human donor with alopecia areata. This chain's CDR3 is CASSQEGIRYSPLHF. The CDR3, as DNA: TGCGCCAGCAGCCAAGAAGGCATACGCTATTCACCCCTCCACTTT.